Sequencing of this T cell receptor beta chain was carried out in a study of CD8+ T cells in alopecia areata. Across the whole study: Treated patients were given oral tofacitinib, which was dosed at 5 to 10 mg twice daily.

Study conclusions and caveats: Clonality in the scalp and expanded CD8+ clones ranked among the top 100 were significantly decreased by tofacitinib.

Germline CDR1 and CDR2: WSHSY and SAAADI. There are 16 residues in the CDR3. Unmatched junction bases numbered 9, after V lost 6 bases and J lost 5 bases. TCR sequencing used cDNA made by reverse transcription of extracted RNA. Profiled with immunoSEQ multiplex PCR; TCRdb holds only in-frame clones, not every one. The sample consists of under 300,000 clones, around 64% of them appearing once. On this clone itself: As yet, its antigen is unknown.

The treatment is: oral pan-JAK inhibitor, 5-10 mg twice daily. J is TRBJ1-6 and V is TRBV10-2; 8 positions match TRBD1. This specimen was CD4+ T cells sorted from blood, taken around week 54, from a patient treated with tofacitinib. This clonotype was sampled from a human donor with alopecia areata. The CDR3 coding sequence is TGCGCCAGCAGCGCGGCCAGGGGGCCGAATAATTCACCCCTCCACTTT. This codes for CASSAARGPNNSPLHF.